This T cell receptor beta chain was documented in a study of cytomegalovirus exposure and HLA in healthy donors. Trimming took 4 bases from V and 3 from J; bases not matched to a gene: 9. Germline V gene lookup returns CDR1 SGHKS and CDR2 YYEKEE (reference sequence). The CDR3 loop spans 15 amino acids. Study conclusions and caveats: In a later analysis, a missense DCLRE1C variant was linked to TCR beta V- and J-gene trimming.

Comment on this clone: Its matching antigen is unknown.

Researchers ran the PCR with 60 Vbeta and 13 Jbeta primers. Data came from immunoSEQ multiplex PCR; TCRdb stores just in-frame clones and leaves some out. The sample lists tens of thousands of clones; 60% to 80% were seen once. V usage is TRBV5-5 and J usage is TRBJ2-7, with 8 nucleotides matching TRBD1. The sequenced sample consisted of PBMCs. The sequence was obtained from a woman aged 45-60 years in good health and CMV-seropositive. The CDR3 DNA follows: TGTGCCAGCAGCCGTACAGGGGGGACAGACTACGAGCAGTACTTC. Residues: CASSRTGGTDYEQYF.